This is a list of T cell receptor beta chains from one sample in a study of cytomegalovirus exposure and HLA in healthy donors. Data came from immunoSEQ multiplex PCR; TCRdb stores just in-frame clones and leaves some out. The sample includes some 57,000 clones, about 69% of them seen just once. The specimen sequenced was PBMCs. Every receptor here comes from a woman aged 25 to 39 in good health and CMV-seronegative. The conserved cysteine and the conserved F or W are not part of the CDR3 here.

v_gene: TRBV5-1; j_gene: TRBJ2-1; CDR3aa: ASSTSGRYNEQF
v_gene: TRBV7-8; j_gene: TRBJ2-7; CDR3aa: ASSLAEFSYEQY
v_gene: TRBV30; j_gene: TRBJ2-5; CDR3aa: AWSRAGAQTQY
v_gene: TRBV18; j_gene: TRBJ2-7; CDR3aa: ASTPGQSSYEQC
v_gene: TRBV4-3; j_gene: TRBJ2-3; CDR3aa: ASSQTGTGSANTQY
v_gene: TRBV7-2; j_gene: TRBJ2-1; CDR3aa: ASSLVLVQNEQF
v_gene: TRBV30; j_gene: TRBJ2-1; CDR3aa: AWSSPVEQF
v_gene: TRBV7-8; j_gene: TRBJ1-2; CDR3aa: ASSLRQGGGYT
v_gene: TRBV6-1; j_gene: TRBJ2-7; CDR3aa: ASTWREEMYEQY
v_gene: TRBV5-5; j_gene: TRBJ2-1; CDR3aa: ASSGGERAYNEQF
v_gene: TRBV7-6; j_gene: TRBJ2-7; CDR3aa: ASSPGGEEQY
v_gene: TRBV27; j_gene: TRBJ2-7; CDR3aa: ASSFLGLAGGYEQY
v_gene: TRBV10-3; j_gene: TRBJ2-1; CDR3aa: AISRTSGYNEQF
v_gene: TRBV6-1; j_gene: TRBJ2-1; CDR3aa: ASSGTRTPNEQF
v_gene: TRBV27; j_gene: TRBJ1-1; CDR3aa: ASRGGQLTEAF
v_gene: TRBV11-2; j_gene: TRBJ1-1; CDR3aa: ASSTTGGTEAF
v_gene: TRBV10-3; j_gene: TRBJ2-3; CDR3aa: AISESPAERARFTDTQY
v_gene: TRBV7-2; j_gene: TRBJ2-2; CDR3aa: ASSLFESPAGELF
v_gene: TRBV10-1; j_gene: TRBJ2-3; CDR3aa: ALTSGRPDTQY
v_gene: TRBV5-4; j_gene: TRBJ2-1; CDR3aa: ASSFSGSRDEQF
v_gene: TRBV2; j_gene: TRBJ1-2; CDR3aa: ASRGFSGGGYGYT
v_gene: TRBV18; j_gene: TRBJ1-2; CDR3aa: ASSTGTANYGYT
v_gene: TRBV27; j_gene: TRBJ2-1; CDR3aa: ASRSSLGTSGRGNYNEQF
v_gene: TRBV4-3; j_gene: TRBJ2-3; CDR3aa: ASSQIENTDTQY
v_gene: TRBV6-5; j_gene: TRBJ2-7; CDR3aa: ASRWGTEIQY
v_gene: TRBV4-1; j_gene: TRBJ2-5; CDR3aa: ASSQRGPRLETQY
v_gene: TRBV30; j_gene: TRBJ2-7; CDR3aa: AWSEWEEAREQH
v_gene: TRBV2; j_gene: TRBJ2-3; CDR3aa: ASSDKRTGTDTQY
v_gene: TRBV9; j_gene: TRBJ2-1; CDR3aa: ASSVGTGRNEQF
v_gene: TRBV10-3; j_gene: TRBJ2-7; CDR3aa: ASLGAESYEQY
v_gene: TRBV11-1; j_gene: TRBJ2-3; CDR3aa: ASSLVKVGVGTDTQY
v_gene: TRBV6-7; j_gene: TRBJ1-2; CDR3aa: ASSSDRSIYGYT
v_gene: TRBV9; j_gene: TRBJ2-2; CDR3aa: ASSVVETGGTGELF
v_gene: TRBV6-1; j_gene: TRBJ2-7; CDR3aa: ASSERVTGFEDEQY
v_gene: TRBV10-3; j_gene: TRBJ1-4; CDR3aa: AIGPRGREKLF
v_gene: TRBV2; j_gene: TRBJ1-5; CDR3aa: ASSEGQTGASQPQH
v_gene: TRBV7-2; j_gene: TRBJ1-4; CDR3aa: ASSLGGAGGEKLF
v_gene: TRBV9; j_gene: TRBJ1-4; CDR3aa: ASSSGTGRHEKLF
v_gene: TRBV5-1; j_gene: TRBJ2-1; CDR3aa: ASSLSGTLGNEQF
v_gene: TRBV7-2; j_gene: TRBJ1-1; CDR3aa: ASTSAISTEAF
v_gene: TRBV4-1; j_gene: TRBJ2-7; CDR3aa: ASSQDTDRGTYEQY
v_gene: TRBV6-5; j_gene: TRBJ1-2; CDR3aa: ASTLKGGPNYGYT
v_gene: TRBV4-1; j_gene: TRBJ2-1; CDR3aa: ASSQAWGQGFDEQF
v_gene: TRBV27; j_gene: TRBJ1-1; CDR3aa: ASRDRVNTEAF
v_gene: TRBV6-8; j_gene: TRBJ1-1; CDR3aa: ASSYDGENTEAF
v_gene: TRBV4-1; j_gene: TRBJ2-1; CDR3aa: ASSQVHSGTGAEQF
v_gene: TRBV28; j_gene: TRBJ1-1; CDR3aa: ASSLTLGGNTEAF
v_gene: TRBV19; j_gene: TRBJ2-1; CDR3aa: ASSTRIEQF
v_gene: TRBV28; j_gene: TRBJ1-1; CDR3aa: ASNGVMNTEAF
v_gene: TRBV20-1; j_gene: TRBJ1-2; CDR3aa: SAGLNYGYT